Listed here is a single T cell receptor (beta chain). Its antigen is not known. Template was genomic DNA from frozen, unsorted single-cell suspensions. The data derive from a study of immune cell composition in non-small cell lung cancer. General study points: Squamous lung tumours showed higher top 10 clone scores and clonality than adenocarcinomas.

Method: immunoSEQ multiplex PCR; TCRdb's copy keeps in-frame clones and lacks some. This table holds about 2,400 clones, roughly 81% found once. The V gene's germline CDR1 is SGHRS and CDR2 YFSETQ. Between the trimmed V and J ends, which lost 4 bases and 0 bases, there was a span of 21 bases. This CDR3 has 18 amino acids. The clonotype originates from a human donor with non-small cell lung cancer. The sequenced sample was lung tumor tissue. The gene calls are TRBV5-1 and TRBJ2-3, with D tentatively TRBD1 (6 bases). CDR3 amino acids: CASSGRLRTATSTDTQYF. DNA of the CDR3: TGCGCCAGCAGCGGCCGCCTTAGGACAGCCACTAGCACAGATACGCAGTATTTT.